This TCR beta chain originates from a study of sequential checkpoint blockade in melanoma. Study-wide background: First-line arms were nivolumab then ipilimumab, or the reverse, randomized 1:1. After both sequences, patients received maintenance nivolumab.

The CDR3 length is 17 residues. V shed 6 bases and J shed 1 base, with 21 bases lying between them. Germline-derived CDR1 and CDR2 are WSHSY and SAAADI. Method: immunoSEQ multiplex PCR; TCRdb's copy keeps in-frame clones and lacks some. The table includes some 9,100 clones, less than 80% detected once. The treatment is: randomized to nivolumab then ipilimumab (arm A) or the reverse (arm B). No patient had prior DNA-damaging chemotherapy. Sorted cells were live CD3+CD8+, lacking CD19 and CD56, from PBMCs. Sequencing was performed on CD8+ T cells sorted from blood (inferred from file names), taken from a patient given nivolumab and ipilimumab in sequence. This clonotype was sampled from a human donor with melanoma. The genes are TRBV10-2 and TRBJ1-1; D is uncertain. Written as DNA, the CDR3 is TGCGCCAGCAGCTCCAAACGCGGCGGGAGCGCGAACACTGAAGCTTTCTTT. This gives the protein CASSSKRGGSANTEAFF.